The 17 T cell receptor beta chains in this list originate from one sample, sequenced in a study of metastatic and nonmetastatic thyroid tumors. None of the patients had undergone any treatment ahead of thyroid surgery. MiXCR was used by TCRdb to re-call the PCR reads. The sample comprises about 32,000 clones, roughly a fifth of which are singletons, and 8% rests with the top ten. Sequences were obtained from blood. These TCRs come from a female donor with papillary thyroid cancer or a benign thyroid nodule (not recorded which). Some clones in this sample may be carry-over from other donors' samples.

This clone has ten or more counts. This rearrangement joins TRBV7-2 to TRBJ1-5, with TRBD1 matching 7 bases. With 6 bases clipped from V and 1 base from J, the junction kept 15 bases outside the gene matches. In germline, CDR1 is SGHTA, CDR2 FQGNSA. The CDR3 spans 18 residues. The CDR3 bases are TGTGCCAGCAGTCTCCGTAACACAGGGGTTACCAGCAATCAGCCCCAGCATTTT. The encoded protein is CASSLRNTGVTSNQPQHF.

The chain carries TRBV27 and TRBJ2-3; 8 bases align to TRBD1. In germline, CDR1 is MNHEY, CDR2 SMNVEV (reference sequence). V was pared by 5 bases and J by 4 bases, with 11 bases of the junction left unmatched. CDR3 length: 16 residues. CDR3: CASSPVTGVGADTQYF. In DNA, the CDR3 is TGTGCCAGCAGTCCAGTGACAGGGGTAGGGGCAGATACGCAGTATTTT.

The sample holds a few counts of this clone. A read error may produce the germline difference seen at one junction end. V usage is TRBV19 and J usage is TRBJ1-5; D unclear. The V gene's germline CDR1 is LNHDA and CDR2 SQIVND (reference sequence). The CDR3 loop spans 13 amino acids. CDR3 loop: CASNQVDNQPQHF. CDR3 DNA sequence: TGTGCCAGTAACCAGGTTGACAATCAACCCCAGCATTTT.

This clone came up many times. The CDR3 nucleotides read TGTGCCAGCAGCGGAGAGCGGGGGTTTCAAGAGACCCAGTACTTC. Amino acids: CASSGERGFQETQYF. The chain joins TRBV11-1 to TRBJ2-5, with 8 bases matching TRBD2. V was clipped by 5 bases and J by 2 bases; unmatched bases: 7. Germline CDR1 and CDR2: SGHAT and FQDESV (reference sequence). This CDR3 comprises 15 residues.

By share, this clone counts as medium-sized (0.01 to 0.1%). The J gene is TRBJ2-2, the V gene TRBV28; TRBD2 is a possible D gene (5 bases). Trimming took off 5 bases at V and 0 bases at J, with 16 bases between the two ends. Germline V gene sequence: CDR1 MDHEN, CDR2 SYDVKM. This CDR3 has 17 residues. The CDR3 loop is CASSHLGLIANTGELFF. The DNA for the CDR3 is TGTGCCAGCAGTCACCTCGGACTGATCGCGAACACCGGGGAGCTGTTTTTT.

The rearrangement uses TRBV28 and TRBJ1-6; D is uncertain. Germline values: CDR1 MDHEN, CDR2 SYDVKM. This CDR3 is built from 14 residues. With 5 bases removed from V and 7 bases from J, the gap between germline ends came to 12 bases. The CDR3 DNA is TGTGCCAGCAGTGAGGGCAGCCGGAATTCACCCCTCCACTTT. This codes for CASSEGSRNSPLHF.

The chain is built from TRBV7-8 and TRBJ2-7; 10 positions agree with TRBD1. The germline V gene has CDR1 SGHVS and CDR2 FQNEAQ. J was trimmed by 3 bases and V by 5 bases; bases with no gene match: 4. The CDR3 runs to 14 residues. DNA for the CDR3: TGTGCCAGCAGCAGACAGGGGGCAATCTACGAGCAGTACTTC. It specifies CASSRQGAIYEQYF.

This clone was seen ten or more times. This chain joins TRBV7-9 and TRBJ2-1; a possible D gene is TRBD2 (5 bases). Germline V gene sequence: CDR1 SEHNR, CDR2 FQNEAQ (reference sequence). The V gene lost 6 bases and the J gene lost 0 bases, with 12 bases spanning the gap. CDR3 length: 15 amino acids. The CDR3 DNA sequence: TGTGCCAGCAGAGTTAGAGGGAGCTCCTACAATGAGCAGTTCTTC. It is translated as CASRVRGSSYNEQFF. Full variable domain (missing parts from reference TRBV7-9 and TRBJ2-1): DTGVSQNPRHKITKRGQNVTFRCDPISEHNRLYWYRQTLGQGPEFLTYFQNEAQLEKSRLLSDRFSAERPKGSFSTLEIQRTEQGDSAMYLCASRVRGSSYNEQFFGPGTRLTVL.

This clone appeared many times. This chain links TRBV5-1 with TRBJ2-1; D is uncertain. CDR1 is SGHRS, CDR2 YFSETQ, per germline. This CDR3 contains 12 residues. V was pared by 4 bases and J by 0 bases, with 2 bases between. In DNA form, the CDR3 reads TGCGCCAGCAGCGTCTCCTACAATGAGCAGTTCTTC. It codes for CASSVSYNEQFF.

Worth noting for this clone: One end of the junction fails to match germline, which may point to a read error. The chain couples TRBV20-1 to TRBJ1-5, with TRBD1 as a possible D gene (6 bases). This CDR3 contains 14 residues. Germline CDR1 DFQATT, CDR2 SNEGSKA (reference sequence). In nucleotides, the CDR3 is TGCAGTGCTAAAACATCAGGGGAAAGTCAGACCCAGCAGTTT. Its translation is CSAKTSGESQTQQF.

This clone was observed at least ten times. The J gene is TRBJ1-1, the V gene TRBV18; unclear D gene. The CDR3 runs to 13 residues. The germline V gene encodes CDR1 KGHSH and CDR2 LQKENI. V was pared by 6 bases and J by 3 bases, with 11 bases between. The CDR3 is CASSTTGYTEAFF. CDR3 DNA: TGTGCCAGCTCTACGACGGGGTACACTGAAGCTTTCTTT.

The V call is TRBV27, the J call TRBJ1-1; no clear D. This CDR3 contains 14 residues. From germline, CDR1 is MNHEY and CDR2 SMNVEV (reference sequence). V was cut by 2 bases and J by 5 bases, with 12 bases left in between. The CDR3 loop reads CASSLDVVGTEAFF. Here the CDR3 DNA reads TGTGCCAGCAGTTTAGATGTAGTAGGGACTGAAGCTTTCTTT.

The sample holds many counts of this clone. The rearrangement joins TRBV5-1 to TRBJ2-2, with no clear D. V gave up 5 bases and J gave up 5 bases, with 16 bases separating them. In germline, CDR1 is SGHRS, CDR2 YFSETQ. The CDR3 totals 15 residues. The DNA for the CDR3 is TGCGCCAGCAGTAAACTGGTTTTCGGTACCGGGGAGCTGTTTTTT. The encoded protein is CASSKLVFGTGELFF.

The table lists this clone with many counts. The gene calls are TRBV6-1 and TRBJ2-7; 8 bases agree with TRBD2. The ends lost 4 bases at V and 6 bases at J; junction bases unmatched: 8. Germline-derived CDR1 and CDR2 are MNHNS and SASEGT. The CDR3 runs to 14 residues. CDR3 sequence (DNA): TGTGCCAGCAGTGGAGCGGGAGACCTACCCGAGCAGTACTTC. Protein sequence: CASSGAGDLPEQYF.

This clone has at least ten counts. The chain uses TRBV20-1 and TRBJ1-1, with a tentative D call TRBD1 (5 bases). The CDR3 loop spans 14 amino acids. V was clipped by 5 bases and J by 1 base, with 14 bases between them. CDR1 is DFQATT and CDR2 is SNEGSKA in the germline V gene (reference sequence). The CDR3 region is CSAPGPLGNTEAFF. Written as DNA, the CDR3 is TGCAGTGCTCCGGGACCTCTTGGGAACACTGAAGCTTTCTTT.

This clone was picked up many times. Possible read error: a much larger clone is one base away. CDR3 in amino acids: CASSQVHGQNTIYF. In DNA form, the CDR3 reads TGTGCCAGCAGCCAAGTGCACGGACAAAACACCATATATTTT. The chain combines TRBV3-1 with TRBJ1-3, with D perhaps matching TRBD1 (5 bases). The CDR3 totals 14 residues. Germline V gene sequence: CDR1 LGHDT, CDR2 YNNKEL (reference sequence). V lost 1 base and J 6 bases, leaving 10 bases between the germline ends. The full variable domain, in which reference TRBV3-1 and TRBJ1-3 provide the parts outside the CDR3, is DTAVSQTPKYLVTQMGNDKSIKCEQNLGHDTMYWYKQDSKKFLKIMFSYNNKELIINETVPNRFSPKSPDKAHLNLHINSLELGDSAVYFCASSQVHGQNTIYFGEGSWLTVV.

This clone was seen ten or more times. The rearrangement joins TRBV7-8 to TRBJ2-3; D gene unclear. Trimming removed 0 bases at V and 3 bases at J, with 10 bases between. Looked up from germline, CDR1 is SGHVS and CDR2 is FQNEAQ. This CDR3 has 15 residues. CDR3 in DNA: TGTGCCAGCAGCTTAGCGGGGTTCGGTACAGATACGCAGTATTTT. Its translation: CASSLAGFGTDTQYF.